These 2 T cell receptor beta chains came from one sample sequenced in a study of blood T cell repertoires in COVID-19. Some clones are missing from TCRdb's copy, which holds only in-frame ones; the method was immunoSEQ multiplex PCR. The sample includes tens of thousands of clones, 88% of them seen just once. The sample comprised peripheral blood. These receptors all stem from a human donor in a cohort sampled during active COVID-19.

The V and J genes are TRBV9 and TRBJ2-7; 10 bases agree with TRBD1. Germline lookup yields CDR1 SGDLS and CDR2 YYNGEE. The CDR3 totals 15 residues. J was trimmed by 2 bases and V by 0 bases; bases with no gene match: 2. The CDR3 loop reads CASSVGDRGAYEQYF. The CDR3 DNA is TGTGCCAGCAGCGTAGGGGACAGGGGAGCCTACGAGCAGTACTTC.

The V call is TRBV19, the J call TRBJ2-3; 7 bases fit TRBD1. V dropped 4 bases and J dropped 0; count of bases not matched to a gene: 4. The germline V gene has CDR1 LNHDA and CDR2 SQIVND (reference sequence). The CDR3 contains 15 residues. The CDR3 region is CASSSGTASTDTQYF. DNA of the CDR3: TGTGCCAGTAGTAGTGGGACAGCCAGCACAGATACGCAGTATTTT.